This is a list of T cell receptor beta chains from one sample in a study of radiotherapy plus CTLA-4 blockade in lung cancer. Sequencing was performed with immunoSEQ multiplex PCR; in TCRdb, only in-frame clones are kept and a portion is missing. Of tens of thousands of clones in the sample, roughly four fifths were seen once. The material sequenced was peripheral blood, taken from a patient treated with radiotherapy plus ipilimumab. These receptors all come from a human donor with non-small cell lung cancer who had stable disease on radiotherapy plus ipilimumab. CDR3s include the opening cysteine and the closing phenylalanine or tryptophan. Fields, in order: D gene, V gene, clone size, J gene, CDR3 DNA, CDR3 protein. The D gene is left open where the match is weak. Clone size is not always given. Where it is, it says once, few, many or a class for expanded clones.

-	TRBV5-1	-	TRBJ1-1	TGCGCCAGCAGCCCGGGATGGAGGGGAAACACTGAAGCTTTCTTT	CASSPGWRGNTEAFF
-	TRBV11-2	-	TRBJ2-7	TGTGCCAGCAGCTTAGATCCTTTCGAGCAGTACTTC	CASSLDPFEQYF
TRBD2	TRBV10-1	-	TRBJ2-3	TGCGCCAGCCAGAGCGGGGATGGCACAGATACGCAGTATTTT	CASQSGDGTDTQYF
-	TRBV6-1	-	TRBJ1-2	TGTGCCAGCAGTGAGGAGTCGGGCCCTAACTATGGCTACACCTTC	CASSEESGPNYGYTF
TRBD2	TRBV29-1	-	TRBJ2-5	TGCAGCGTTGCCCGGGCTAGCGGACAAGAGACCCAGTACTTC	CSVARASGQETQYF
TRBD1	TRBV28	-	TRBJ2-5	TGTGCCAGCAGTTTGGTAGGGCAGGGGGCGAGGGAGACCCAGTACTTC	CASSLVGQGARETQYF
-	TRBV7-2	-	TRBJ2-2	TGTGCCAGCAGCTCCTTTTTACCGTTGGGGCTGTTTTTT	CASSSFLPLGLFF
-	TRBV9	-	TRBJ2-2	TGTGCCAGCAGCGTAGAGGTGCACGGGGAGCTGTTTTTT	CASSVEVHGELFF
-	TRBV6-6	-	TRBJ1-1	TGTGCCAGCTCCAGGAAGGGGATGGACACTGAAGCTTTCTTT	CASSRKGMDTEAFF
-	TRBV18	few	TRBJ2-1	TGTGCCAGCTCACCACCGGGCGGGGTAAGTGAGCAGTTCTTC	CASSPPGGVSEQFF
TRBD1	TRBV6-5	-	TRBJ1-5	TGTGCCAGCAGCCCAGACAGGGGAAGCAATCAGCCCCAGCATTTT	CASSPDRGSNQPQHF
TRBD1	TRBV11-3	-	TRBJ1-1	TGTGCCAGCAGCTCAAGGGGGCTTGGCACTGAAGCTTTCTTT	CASSSRGLGTEAFF
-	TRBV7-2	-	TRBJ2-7	TGTGCCAGCAGCTCCCGGGCCTCTTCTACCTACGAGCAGTACTTC	CASSSRASSTYEQYF
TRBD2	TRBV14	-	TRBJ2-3	TGTGCCAGCAGCCTCCTAGCGGGATCAGATACGCAGTATTTT	CASSLLAGSDTQYF
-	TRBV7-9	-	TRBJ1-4	TGTGCCAGCGGGGGTAATGAAAAACTGTTTTTT	CASGGNEKLFF
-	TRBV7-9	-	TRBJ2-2	TGTGCCAGCAGAACCCTGGACAGCGCGAACACCGGGGAGCTGTTTTTT	CASRTLDSANTGELFF
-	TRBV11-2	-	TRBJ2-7	TGTGCCAGCAGCTTCAGCCCCATGGACGAGCAGTACTTC	CASSFSPMDEQYF
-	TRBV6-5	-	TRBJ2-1	TGTGCCAGCAGAACCTCGGGGGTCTCTGAGCAGTTCTTC	CASRTSGVSEQFF
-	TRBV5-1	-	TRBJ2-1	TGCGCCAGCAGGACGATTGACAGGCCCTCGTCCAATGAGCAGTTCTTC	CASRTIDRPSSNEQFF
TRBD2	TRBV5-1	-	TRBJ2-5	TGCGCCAGCAGCTCCCCAAGGACTAGCGGGAGGGCCTTAGGGGAGACCCAGTACTTC	CASSSPRTSGRALGETQYF
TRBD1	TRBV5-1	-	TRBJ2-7	TGCGCCAGCAGCCCTGGACAGGGGGCAGGCTACGAGCAGTACTTC	CASSPGQGAGYEQYF
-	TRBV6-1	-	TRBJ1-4	TGTGCCAGCAGGGGGGGTCCTGCAACTAATGAAAAACTGTTTTTT	CASRGGPATNEKLFF